Described below is a single T cell receptor (beta chain) sequence and its context. No antigen is known for it. Baseline was the first blood sampling point, followed by cycle 4 day 1 and cycle 7 day 1. The CDR3 loop spans 13 amino acids. V shed 1 base and J shed 9 bases, with 10 bases lying between them. From germline, CDR1 is MGHDK and CDR2 SYGVNS. This sample is drawn from a study of OX40 agonist ivuxolimab in advanced cancers. Overall study: The study treated patients with ivuxolimab, an agonistic anti-OX40 (CD134) antibody. The study's findings and limits: In CD8+ T cells, expanded clones were on average more numerous than in CD4+.

The protocol was immunoSEQ multiplex PCR, while the TCRdb copy is restricted to in-frame clones and leaves out a portion. Counted here are 20,000 to 25,000 clones, under 95% occurring once; the ten biggest clones make up 58%. The origin of this receptor is an adult with an advanced solid tumor such as melanoma, head and neck, liver or kidney cancer. The starting material was CD4+ or CD8+ T cells sorted from blood, obtained in a trial of the OX40 agonist ivuxolimab. This chain connects TRBV25-1 to TRBJ2-1, with D unclear. The CDR3 protein is CASSEFRMGEQFF. The CDR3 bases are TGTGCCAGCAGTGAATTTAGGATGGGTGAGCAGTTCTTC.